These 17 T cell receptor beta chains were all obtained from the same sample, sequenced in a study of Ad26.COV2.S vaccination and SARS-CoV-2 variants. Clones were sequenced by immunoSEQ multiplex PCR, and TCRdb holds only the in-frame ones, with some missing. The data hold around 300,000 clones, with 65% to 90% observed a single time. Treatment indicated: 19 received Ad26.COV2.S at low or high dose, single or two shots; several received placebo; per-sample allocation not given. Day 63 following the first vaccine or placebo injection was when the samples were taken. This specimen was peripheral blood, taken in a trial of Ad26.COV2.S vaccine versus placebo. These receptors were obtained from a person aged 18-60 years who received the Ad26.COV2.S COVID-19 vaccine or a placebo.

This clone was observed a few times. This sample includes further DNA sequences coding for the same CDR3. The chain employs TRBV18 and TRBJ1-1; D is perhaps TRBD1 (5 bases). The CDR3 totals 13 residues. The V end lost 2 bases, the J end lost 4 bases, and 8 bases lay between the germline ends. Germline V gene sequence: CDR1 KGHSH, CDR2 LQKENI. In DNA, the CDR3 is TGTGCCAGCTCACCAGGGAGGGGCACTGAAGCTTTCTTT. Amino acid sequence: CASSPGRGTEAFF. Based on the CDR3 plus reference TRBV18 and TRBJ1-1, the full variable domain is NAGVMQNPRHLVRRRGQEARLRCSPMKGHSHVYWYRQLPEEGLKFMVYLQKENIIDESGMPKERFSAEFPKEGPSILRIQQVVRGDSAAYFCASSPGRGTEAFFGQGTRLTVV.

A few counts support this clone. This chain links TRBV3-1 (or the pseudogene TRBV3-2) with TRBJ2-1; D is undetermined. The V end was cut by 4 bases, the J end by 7 bases, with 17 bases between. Per the germline V gene, CDR1 is LGHDT and CDR2 is YNNKEL (reference sequence). CDR3 size: 15 residues. The CDR3 here is CASSPDRPPQNEQFF. As DNA, the CDR3 is TGTGCCAGCAGCCCTGACCGGCCCCCACAGAATGAGCAGTTCTTC.

This clone appeared a few times. The rearrangement joins TRBV5-1 to TRBJ2-3, with a weak D call TRBD1 (6 bases). The CDR3 is made up of 15 amino acids. Looked up from germline, CDR1 is SGHRS and CDR2 is YFSETQ. V was cut by 5 bases and J by 0 bases, with 13 bases left in between. CDR3 sequence (DNA): TGCGCCAGCAGGCCAGGGGCGTTGAGCACAGATACGCAGTATTTT. Translated, it gives CASRPGALSTDTQYF.

The chain combines TRBV15 with TRBJ1-4, with D hard to call. CDR3 length: 15 residues. Trimming stripped 0 bases from V and 7 bases from J, with 12 bases between. CDR1 and CDR2 from the germline V gene are LNHNV and YYDKDF (reference sequence). The CDR3 coding sequence is TGTGCCACCAGCAGAGAGGGCCAACGAAGTGAAAAACTGTTTTTT. It is translated as CATSREGQRSEKLFF.

The chain carries TRBV7-9 and TRBJ2-7; the D gene is possibly TRBD2 (6 bases). Germline loops: CDR1 SEHNR, CDR2 FQNEAQ (reference sequence). This CDR3 is built from 15 residues. V was shortened by 6 bases and J by 6 bases, with 21 bases between the two germline ends. The CDR3 protein is CASRSRGDSEAEQYF. The CDR3 nucleotides are TGTGCCAGCAGATCGCGCGGGGATTCGGAGGCCGAGCAGTACTTC.

The chain joins TRBV5-4 to TRBJ2-3; D not resolved. Germline CDR1 SGHNT, CDR2 YYREEE (reference sequence). The CDR3 runs to 12 residues. V was trimmed by 1 base and J by 13 bases, leaving 13 bases between them. The CDR3 protein is CASSLYQAWEYF. The DNA of the CDR3 is TGTGCCAGCAGCTTGTACCAGGCGTGGGAGTATTTT.

Only one count was recorded for this clone. This chain links TRBV28 with TRBJ1-2; 7 nucleotides line up with TRBD1. The CDR3 totals 16 residues. J lost 4 bases, V lost 7 bases, and 15 bases had no gene match. The germline CDR1 and CDR2 sequences are MDHEN and SYDVKM. The CDR3 sequence: CASTDGTESPSYGYTF. The CDR3 DNA is TGTGCCAGCACCGACGGGACAGAATCCCCTAGCTATGGCTACACCTTC.

In this sample, this clone turned up a few times. The chain links TRBV7-6 to TRBJ2-7; 8 bases are shared with TRBD2. CDR1 is SGHVS, CDR2 FNYEAQ, per germline. The CDR3 is 14 amino acids. J was trimmed by 6 bases and V by 4 bases; bases with no gene match: 8. CDR3: CASSSGGGRSEQYF. The CDR3 coding sequence is TGTGCCAGCAGCTCCGGAGGCGGGAGGAGCGAGCAGTACTTC.

The J gene is TRBJ2-2, the V gene TRBV6-2 or TRBV6-3; TRBD1 might be the D (5 bases). Germline lookup yields CDR1 MNHEY and CDR2 SVGEGT. V was trimmed by 3 bases and J by 4 bases, leaving 12 bases between them. The CDR3 totals 15 residues. This chain's CDR3 is CASSYQHRSTGELFF. The CDR3 nucleotides are TGTGCCAGCAGTTATCAGCACAGGTCCACCGGGGAGCTGTTTTTT.

The V call is TRBV28, the J call TRBJ2-7; D is unresolved. The CDR3 spans 13 residues. V gave up 5 bases and J gave up 2 bases, with 10 bases separating them. CDR1 and CDR2 (germline): MDHEN, SYDVKM. CDR3 in amino acids: CASSLLGPYEQYF. The CDR3 DNA follows: TGTGCCAGCAGTCTCCTCGGGCCCTACGAGCAGTACTTC. Full variable domain (rest looked up from reference TRBV28 and TRBJ2-7): DVKVTQSSRYLVKRTGEKVFLECVQDMDHENMFWYRQDPGLGLRLIYFSYDVKMKEKGDIPEGYSVSREKKERFSLILESASTNQTSMYLCASSLLGPYEQYFGPGTRLTVT.

This chain links TRBV4-3 with TRBJ2-7; 9 nucleotides align to TRBD1. J gave up 2 bases and V 6 bases, and 5 bases lay outside the gene matches. This CDR3 region has 14 residues. Germline CDR1 reads LGHNA; CDR2 reads YSLEER. The CDR3 DNA reads TGCGCCAGCAGTCTGGACAGGGGACCCTACGAGCAGTACTTC. It is translated as CASSLDRGPYEQYF.

The chain's CDR3 is CASSFTSGVTGELFF. The CDR3 coding sequence is TGTGCCAGCAGTTTTACTAGCGGGGTCACCGGGGAGCTGTTTTTT. The chain is built from TRBV27 and TRBJ2-2, with TRBD2 matching over 10 bases. The ends lost 3 bases at V and 4 bases at J; junction bases unmatched: 2. The CDR3 is 15 amino acids. CDR1 and CDR2 from the germline V gene are MNHEY and SMNVEV (reference sequence).

The V call is TRBV7-3, the J call TRBJ1-2; perhaps TRBD1 as D (5 bases). This CDR3 region has 13 residues. CDR1 SGHTA and CDR2 FQGTGA come from the germline V gene. Trimming stripped 5 bases from V and 0 bases from J, with 7 bases between. This CDR3 is CASSPGPNYGYTF. In DNA form, the CDR3 reads TGTGCCAGCAGCCCGGGACCTAACTATGGCTACACCTTC.

The rearrangement links TRBV7-2 to TRBJ2-1; 12 nucleotides match TRBD2. CDR3 length equals 15 residues. From germline, CDR1 is SGHTA and CDR2 FQGNSA. Trimming took 5 bases from V and 4 from J; bases not matched to a gene: 3. The CDR3 loop is CASSQLAGGYNEQFF. DNA of the CDR3: TGTGCCAGCAGCCAGCTAGCGGGAGGGTACAATGAGCAGTTCTTC. Full variable domain (outside the CDR3, taken from reference TRBV7-2 and TRBJ2-1): GAGVSQSPSNKVTEKGKDVELRCDPISGHTALYWYRQSLGQGLEFLIYFQGNSAPDKSGLPSDRFSAERTGGSVSTLTIQRTQQEDSAVYLCASSQLAGGYNEQFFGPGTRLTVL.

This clone is a singleton in its sample. Germline is not matched at one junction end, which may reflect a read error. This chain uses TRBV7-2 with TRBJ2-5; a weak D match, TRBD1 (6 bases). Per germline, CDR1 SGHTA and CDR2 FQGNSA. The length of the CDR3 is 13 residues. CDR3 region: CASSFRGQEAQYF. CDR3 in DNA: TGTGCCAGCAGCTTCAGGGGCCAAGAGGCCCAGTACTTC. Drawing the rest from reference TRBV7-2 and TRBJ2-5, the complete variable domain is GAGVSQSPSNKVTEKGKDVELRCDPISGHTALYWYRQSLGQGLEFLIYFQGNSAPDKSGLPSDRFSAERTGGSVSTLTIQRTQQEDSAVYLCASSFRGQEAQYFGPGTRLLVL.

The sample holds one count of this clone. The rearrangement joins TRBV6-5 to TRBJ2-7; possible D gene TRBD2, 5 bases. The V end was cut by 4 bases, the J end by 10 bases, with 17 bases between. This CDR3 comprises 13 residues. Germline V CDR1 and CDR2: MNHEY, SVGAGI. The CDR3 region has the DNA TGTGCCAGCAGTTCCGACACCCGACTACCCCAGTACTTC. Translated, it gives CASSSDTRLPQYF.

The rearrangement links TRBV7-2 to TRBJ2-3; 13 bases align to TRBD2. With V trimmed by 0 bases and J by 2 bases, 2 bases remained unmatched. CDR3 size: 17 residues. Germline V gene data show CDR1 as SGHTA and CDR2 as FQGNSA. The CDR3: CASSLAGLAGNTDTQYF. CDR3 nucleotide sequence: TGTGCCAGCAGCTTAGCGGGACTAGCGGGGAACACAGATACGCAGTATTTT.